The 25 T cell receptor beta chains listed next were all sequenced from one sample in a study of cytomegalovirus exposure and HLA in healthy donors. 60 Vbeta and 13 Jbeta primers were used in PCR. Generated by immunoSEQ multiplex PCR, the TCRdb table keeps only in-frame clones and is missing some. The data contain approximately 140,000 clones, around 82% of them seen just once; the ten biggest clones take up more than 1.5%. The sample comprised PBMCs. The receptors stem from a boy between 10 and 17 years old in good health and CMV-seronegative.

This rearrangement joins TRBV19 to TRBJ2-1; 10 bases map to TRBD2. Losses at the gene ends were 3 bases for V and 4 bases for J; bases not matched to a gene: 6. From germline, CDR1 is LNHDA and CDR2 SQIVND (reference sequence). The CDR3 is made up of 16 amino acids. Here the CDR3 reads CASSIPSGSSYNEQFF. The CDR3 bases are TGTGCCAGTAGTATTCCTAGCGGGAGTTCATACAATGAGCAGTTCTTC. The whole variable domain, remainder taken from reference TRBV19 and TRBJ2-1, is DGGITQSPKYLFRKEGQNVTLSCEQNLNHDAMYWYRQDPGQGLRLIYYSQIVNDFQKGDIAEGYSVSREKKESFPLTVTSAQKNPTAFYLCASSIPSGSSYNEQFFGPGTRLTVL.

V and J are TRBV4-3 and TRBJ2-7, with D perhaps TRBD2 (6 bases). Germline V gene data show CDR1 as LGHNA and CDR2 as YSLEER. Trimming cost V 0 bases and J 4 bases, with 13 bases left between them. This CDR3 has 15 residues. CDR3 nucleotide sequence: TGCGCCAGCAGCCAAGAAGCCACTAGCATATACGAGCAGTACTTC. Translation: CASSQEATSIYEQYF.

This clone was seen just once. The rearrangement links TRBV19 to TRBJ2-7; D is possibly TRBD2 (7 bases). The germline V and J ends were trimmed by 5 bases and 5 bases, with 19 bases remaining between them. The germline CDR1 and CDR2 sequences are LNHDA and SQIVND (reference sequence). The CDR3 contains 15 residues. CDR3 sequence reads: CASSSRGGGAHEQYF. CDR3 in DNA: TGTGCCAGTAGTTCTAGGGGGGGCGGTGCCCACGAGCAGTACTTC.

The gene calls are TRBV5-4 and TRBJ2-2; D may be TRBD1 (6 bases). The V end lost 4 bases, the J end lost 2 bases, and 9 bases lay between the germline ends. Germline V gives CDR1 SGHNT, CDR2 YYREEE (reference sequence). The CDR3 has 14 amino acids. The CDR3 sequence is CASSADSNTGELFF. The DNA of the CDR3 is TGTGCCAGCAGCGCGGACAGTAACACCGGGGAGCTGTTTTTT.

The chain recombines TRBV29-1 with TRBJ2-2; maybe TRBD1 (5 bases). V lost 4 bases and J lost 0, with 15 bases in between. The CDR3 is made up of 16 amino acids. Germline-derived CDR1 and CDR2 are SQVTM and ANQGSEA. This chain's CDR3 is CSVAGHKFANTGELFF. DNA for the CDR3: TGCAGCGTTGCCGGACACAAGTTCGCGAACACCGGGGAGCTGTTTTTT.

This chain connects TRBV5-1 to TRBJ2-3; 9 bases are a match to TRBD1. V lost 3 bases and J lost 4; bases outside the gene matches: 3. This CDR3 region has 14 residues. Germline CDR1 SGHRS, CDR2 YFSETQ. The CDR3 sequence: CASSWGQGPDTQYF. In DNA, the CDR3 is TGCGCCAGCAGCTGGGGACAGGGCCCAGATACGCAGTATTTT.

The chain recombines TRBV18 with TRBJ1-1; D remains ambiguous. Between the trimmed V and J ends, which lost 2 bases and 4 bases, there was a span of 8 bases. This CDR3 has 13 residues. CDR1 and CDR2 from the germline V gene are KGHSH and LQKENI. CDR3 nucleotides: TGTGCCAGCTCACCAAAATCAGGCACTGAAGCTTTCTTT. It specifies CASSPKSGTEAFF. Full variable domain (remainder filled in from reference TRBV18 and TRBJ1-1): NAGVMQNPRHLVRRRGQEARLRCSPMKGHSHVYWYRQLPEEGLKFMVYLQKENIIDESGMPKERFSAEFPKEGPSILRIQQVVRGDSAAYFCASSPKSGTEAFFGQGTRLTVV.

V and J are TRBV5-8 and TRBJ2-3; 9 bases map to TRBD2. After removal of 3 bases from V and 1 base from J, the junction contained 6 bases not matched to a gene. Germline V CDR1 and CDR2: SGHTS, YDEGEE. The CDR3 extends over 16 amino acids. As DNA, the CDR3 is TGTGCCAGCAGCTGGGGCGGCGGGGGGGGCACAGATACGCAGTATTTT. Protein: CASSWGGGGGTDTQYF.

V and J are TRBV6-5 and TRBJ2-5, with 7 bases lining up with TRBD1. The CDR3 loop spans 13 amino acids. The junction had 8 bases not matched to a gene; V was cut back by 11 bases and J by 2 bases. Germline V gene lookup returns CDR1 MNHEY and CDR2 SVGAGI. The CDR3 DNA sequence: TGTGCCTGTAAGACAGGGAAACAAGAGACCCAGTACTTC. Residues: CACKTGKQETQYF.

The chain uses TRBV5-4 and TRBJ1-1; 7 nucleotides line up with TRBD1. The CDR3 is 13 amino acids. Trimming took 0 bases from V and 8 from J; bases not matched to a gene: 4. Germline V CDR1 and CDR2: SGHNT, YYREEE (reference sequence). This CDR3 is CASSLVGDSEAFF. Written as DNA, the CDR3 is TGTGCCAGCAGCTTGGTAGGGGACAGCGAAGCTTTCTTT.

V gene TRBV6-1 combines with J gene TRBJ2-7, with D possibly TRBD1 on 5 matching bases. The V gene's germline CDR1 is MNHNS and CDR2 SASEGT. Trimming removed 2 bases at V and 5 bases at J, with 16 bases between. CDR3 length: 15 amino acids. The CDR3 reads CASSESWGRLNEQYF. DNA of the CDR3: TGTGCCAGCAGTGAAAGTTGGGGCAGACTCAACGAGCAGTACTTC.

The CDR3 bases are TGTGCCAGCAGCTTGTTTGGCAATAGCAATCAGCCCCAGCATTTT. Translating gives CASSLFGNSNQPQHF. The gene calls are TRBV5-5 and TRBJ1-5; D gene uncertain. The germline CDR1 and CDR2 sequences are SGHKS and YYEKEE (reference sequence). Trimming shortened V by 1 base and J by 0 bases, and 8 bases separated the two germline ends. CDR3 size: 15 residues.

Only a few counts were recorded for this clone. V gene TRBV19 combines with J gene TRBJ1-1, with 7 nucleotides matching TRBD1. The CDR3 loop spans 15 amino acids. Germline lookup yields CDR1 LNHDA and CDR2 SQIVND (reference sequence). Germline trimming cut 4 bases from V and 1 base from J; bases unmatched to any gene: 6. As DNA, the CDR3 is TGTGCCAGTAGTACCCGACAGGGAGGGAACACTGAAGCTTTCTTT. Translation: CASSTRQGGNTEAFF.

This clone was detected once. This chain uses TRBV5-1 with TRBJ2-1, with D unresolved. Between the trimmed V and J ends, which lost 0 bases and 9 bases, there was a span of 7 bases. From germline, CDR1 is SGHRS and CDR2 YFSETQ. The CDR3 has 12 residues. The CDR3: CASSLEFSEQFF. The CDR3, as DNA: TGCGCCAGCAGCTTGGAGTTCAGTGAGCAGTTCTTC.

The chain couples TRBV7-2 to TRBJ1-5; 7 bases agree with TRBD1. This CDR3 comprises 20 residues. After removal of 0 bases from V and 7 bases from J, the junction contained 21 bases not matched to a gene. Germline V gene lookup returns CDR1 SGHTA and CDR2 FQGNSA. DNA for the CDR3: TGTGCCAGCAGCTTAGCCCCAGCGGGAGCCCTGACTACACAGGGGCAGCCCCAGCATTTT. Its translation: CASSLAPAGALTTQGQPQHF.

J is TRBJ1-1 and V is TRBV5-8; D possibly corresponds to TRBD1 (5 bases). The CDR3 contains 15 residues. Trimming took 2 bases from V and 0 from J, leaving 11 bases between them. Germline V CDR1 and CDR2: SGHTS, YDEGEE. This chain's CDR3 is CASSLGVSVNTEAFF. CDR3 DNA: TGTGCCAGCAGCTTAGGGGTTTCCGTGAACACTGAAGCTTTCTTT.

The CDR3 protein is CASSLARGGIGGNQPQHF. In DNA, the CDR3 is TGTGCCAGCAGCTTAGCGAGGGGGGGGATAGGGGGTAATCAGCCCCAGCATTTT. The V call is TRBV7-9, the J call TRBJ1-5; D is perhaps TRBD1 (6 bases). There are 18 residues in the CDR3. The V end was cut by 0 bases, the J end by 4 bases, with 19 bases between. CDR1 SEHNR and CDR2 FQNEAQ come from the germline V gene (reference sequence).

This chain links TRBV5-6 with TRBJ2-1; the match to TRBD2 covers 9 bases. The CDR3 contains 16 residues. J gave up 7 bases and V 0 bases, and 8 bases lay outside the gene matches. Germline-derived CDR1 and CDR2 are SGHDT and YYEEEE. CDR3 amino acids: CASSLAGTSLTNEQFF. Here the CDR3 DNA reads TGTGCCAGCAGCTTGGCAGGGACTAGCTTAACAAATGAGCAGTTCTTC. Looking up the rest from reference TRBV5-6 and TRBJ2-1 gives the full variable domain: DAGVTQSPTHLIKTRGQQVTLRCSPKSGHDTVSWYQQALGQGPQFIFQYYEEEERQRGNFPDRFSGHQFPNYSSELNVNALLLGDSALYLCASSLAGTSLTNEQFFGPGTRLTVL.

This chain uses TRBV15 with TRBJ2-5; TRBD2 is a possible D gene (5 bases). There are 14 residues in the CDR3. Germline values: CDR1 LNHNV, CDR2 YYDKDF (reference sequence). Trimming cost V 2 bases and J 5 bases, with 12 bases left between them. The CDR3, as DNA: TGTGCCACCAGCAGACCAGGAACGGGGGAGACCCAGTACTTC. The encoded protein is CATSRPGTGETQYF.

This sequence joins TRBV11-1 and TRBJ2-6, with D hard to call. The CDR3 runs to 15 residues. Germline CDR1 reads SGHAT; CDR2 reads FQDESV (reference sequence). With 2 bases removed from V and 3 bases from J, the gap between germline ends came to 8 bases. The CDR3 bases are TGTGCCAGCAGCTTATCTTCTCGTGGGGCCAACGTCCTGACTTTC. This sequence encodes CASSLSSRGANVLTF.

This chain connects TRBV4-1 to TRBJ1-5; TRBD1 matches at 8 bases. The CDR3 consists of 18 residues. Germline values: CDR1 MGHRA, CDR2 YSYEKL. V gave up 0 bases and J gave up 6 bases; unmatched junction bases: 13. The CDR3 sequence: CASSQEDFRGQGGQPQHF. In DNA, the CDR3 is TGCGCCAGCAGCCAAGAAGATTTTAGAGGACAGGGAGGTCAGCCCCAGCATTTT.

The CDR3 DNA reads as TGTGCCAGCAGCGTAGGGGGACAGGGGGACACTGAAGCTTTCTTT. As protein: CASSVGGQGDTEAFF. This chain links TRBV9 with TRBJ1-1; 11 positions agree with TRBD1. This CDR3 region has 15 residues. The junction had 1 base not matched to a gene; V was cut back by 0 bases and J by 3 bases. Germline lookup yields CDR1 SGDLS and CDR2 YYNGEE. The entire variable domain, with the rest obtained from reference TRBV9 and TRBJ1-1, is as follows: DSGVTQTPKHLITATGQRVTLRCSPRSGDLSVYWYQQSLDQGLQFLIQYYNGEERAKGNILERFSAQQFPDLHSELNLSSLELGDSALYFCASSVGGQGDTEAFFGQGTRLTVV.

This chain connects TRBV2 to TRBJ2-7, with 8 bases identical to TRBD1. J was trimmed by 6 bases and V by 4 bases; bases with no gene match: 8. CDR3 length equals 14 residues. The germline V gene has CDR1 SNHLY and CDR2 FYNNEI. The DNA for the CDR3 is TGTGCCAGCAGTGTGACAGGGGTAAATGGCGAGCAGTACTTC. This encodes CASSVTGVNGEQYF.

This sequence joins TRBV7-3 and TRBJ2-2, with 7 bases fitting TRBD1. This CDR3 spans 15 amino acids. Germline V gives CDR1 SGHTA, CDR2 FQGTGA. Trimming cost V 4 bases and J 0 bases; bases outside gene matches: 2. CDR3 loop: CASSSTGSNTGELFF. CDR3 coding DNA: TGTGCCAGCAGCTCGACAGGGTCGAACACCGGGGAGCTGTTTTTT.

The V and J genes are TRBV14 and TRBJ1-6; D possibly corresponds to TRBD1 (5 bases). This CDR3 spans 15 amino acids. Trimming cost V 1 base and J 10 bases, with 14 bases left between them. Per germline, CDR1 SGHDN and CDR2 FVKESK. The CDR3 bases are TGTGCCAGCAGCCAAGCAGGGTCTCGATTCTCACCCCTCCACTTT. Residues: CASSQAGSRFSPLHF.